The entry below gives a single T cell receptor beta chain sequence along with its context. This entry belongs to a study of blood T cell repertoires in COVID-19. Overall study context: Samples taken during acute and convalescent COVID-19 were collected in the United States, Italy and Spain. Nucleic acid was either cDNA or gDNA, and it came from T cells, B-cell-depleted T cells, or PBMCs.

Per the authors' pipeline: Reference gene primer amplification in the assay estimated nucleated cell counts. Clones were read by immunoSEQ multiplex PCR, and TCRdb kept only the in-frame ones, dropping some. V and J calls and clone size are copied from that table; D and trimming were computed from the DNA. The data hold about 98,000 clones, with roughly 82% observed a single time. Trimming at V came to 3 bases and at J to 0 bases, leaving 9 bases not matched to a gene. Germline CDR1 and CDR2: ENHRY and SYGVKD. The CDR3 loop spans 18 amino acids. The sample taken for sequencing was peripheral blood. This receptor was identified in a human donor in a cohort sampled during active COVID-19. V usage is TRBV10-3 and J usage is TRBJ1-5; 9 bases fit TRBD1. DNA of the CDR3: TGTGCCATCAGTGACGGCGGGACAGGGATTAGTAGCAATCAGCCCCAGCATTTT. Protein product: CAISDGGTGISSNQPQHF.